The 21 T cell receptor beta chains below come from one sample, sequenced in a study of T-cell memory formation after mild COVID-19. TCRdb processed the 5' RACE reads anew with MiXCR; each CDR3 protein has one entry. Among 580,000 or so distinct CDR3 sequences listed, about 18% were seen once. The sample taken for sequencing was PBMCs or a T cell subset sorted from them (not recorded which). Every receptor here comes from an adult woman who had mild COVID-19 (a few samples of this study predate the infection). Cell type and time point are not known.

This clonotype was found many times. The chain links TRBV12-3 or TRBV12-4 to TRBJ1-1, with D possibly matching TRBD1 (6 bases). Trimming cost V 4 bases and J 3 bases, with 15 bases left between them. This CDR3 contains 15 residues. The CDR3 coding sequence is TGTGCCAGCAGTTCCCACAGGGCCACGGACACTGAAGCTTTCTTT. Translated: CASSSHRATDTEAFF.

There are a few counts of this clonotype. The chain couples TRBV5-1 to TRBJ1-1, with D uncertain. Germline CDR1 is SGHRS and CDR2 is YFSETQ. Between the trimmed V and J ends, which lost 0 bases and 4 bases, there was a span of 10 bases. This CDR3 has 14 residues. CDR3 amino acids: CASSLVLGTTEAFF. CDR3 DNA sequence: TGCGCCAGCAGCTTGGTCCTGGGCACCACTGAAGCTTTCTTT.

The table lists this clonotype with a few counts. The chain carries TRBV5-5 and TRBJ2-3; tentatively, D is TRBD2 (6 bases). Germline V gene data show CDR1 as SGHKS and CDR2 as YYEKEE (reference sequence). V lost 5 bases and J 2 bases, leaving 18 bases between the germline ends. This CDR3 has 16 amino acids. CDR3 nucleotide sequence: TGTGCCAGCAGACTGGAACTAGCAGATCTCACAGATACGCAGTATTTT. Translation gives CASRLELADLTDTQYF.

V is TRBV5-1 and J is TRBJ2-7, with D tentatively TRBD1 or TRBD2 (5 bases each). CDR1 is SGHRS and CDR2 is YFSETQ in the germline V gene. This CDR3 spans 13 amino acids. Deletions cut 1 base from V and 3 bases from J, with 8 bases between. This CDR3 is CASSLWDLYEQYF. CDR3 bases: TGCGCCAGCAGCTTGTGGGACCTCTACGAGCAGTACTTC.

The chain carries TRBV30 and TRBJ1-2, with a weak D call TRBD1 (5 bases). The CDR3 sequence is 12 residues long. Germline V gives CDR1 GTSNPN, CDR2 SVGIG (reference sequence). V dropped 4 bases and J dropped 3 bases, with 9 bases sitting between them. CDR3 protein: CAWIRGDYGYTF. In DNA form, the CDR3 reads TGTGCCTGGATTCGGGGCGACTATGGCTACACCTTC.

V and J are TRBV24-1 and TRBJ1-2; tentative D call: TRBD1 (6 bases). The ends were cut back, 1 base at V and 5 bases at J, with 7 bases in the middle. Germline V gene data show CDR1 as KGHDR and CDR2 as SFDVKD. There are 13 residues in the CDR3. CDR3 sequence reads: CATSDFRGYGYTF. The CDR3 bases are TGTGCCACCAGTGATTTTAGGGGGTATGGCTACACCTTC.

The gene calls are TRBV7-9 and TRBJ2-3, with D unresolved. The CDR3 is made up of 14 amino acids. V shed 1 base and J shed 8 bases, with 13 bases lying between them. CDR1 is SEHNR and CDR2 is FQNEAQ in the germline V gene (reference sequence). CDR3 nucleotide sequence: TGTGCCAGCAGCTTAGAAATAGGACCGGCTACGCAGTATTTT. This gives the protein CASSLEIGPATQYF.

The chain recombines TRBV21-1 with TRBJ1-5; the D call TRBD1 from the table was never checked on the DNA. TRBV21-1 is deemed a pseudogene. This CDR3 contains 14 residues. In DNA form, the CDR3 reads TGTGCCAGCAGCTGCGGACAGGACTATCAGCCCCAGCATTTT. It encodes CASSCGQDYQPQHF.

The sample holds a few counts of this clonotype. The chain recombines TRBV7-8 with TRBJ2-3; D is perhaps TRBD1 (6 bases). This CDR3 is built from 17 residues. The germline V and J ends were trimmed by 1 base and 2 bases, with 16 bases remaining between them. Looked up from germline, CDR1 is SGHVS and CDR2 is FQNEAQ. The CDR3 DNA reads as TGTGCCAGCAGCTTAGGGGCCAGGGGACCGACCACAGATACGCAGTATTTT. It yields the protein CASSLGARGPTTDTQYF.

This clonotype was counted only a few times. The chain is built from TRBV18 and TRBJ1-1, with no clear D. Trimming stripped 3 bases from V and 11 bases from J, with 22 bases between. Germline CDR1 is KGHSH and CDR2 is LQKENI. The CDR3 extends over 15 amino acids. CDR3 loop: CASSPPPKYSRIAFF. Written as DNA, the CDR3 is TGTGCCAGCTCACCCCCACCGAAATATTCCAGGATTGCTTTCTTT.

This clonotype was seen a few times. The V and J genes are TRBV20-1 and TRBJ2-7; D is possibly TRBD1 (7 bases). Trimming took 5 bases from V and 6 from J, leaving 14 bases between them. The CDR3 runs 12 residues. Germline CDR1 and CDR2: DFQATT and SNEGSKA (reference sequence). The CDR3 protein is CSADGQEGEQYF. In nucleotides, the CDR3 is TGCAGTGCTGATGGACAGGAGGGCGAGCAGTACTTC.

This clonotype was observed at least ten times. This chain uses TRBV7-2 with TRBJ2-5, with 7 bases matching TRBD1. This CDR3 spans 16 amino acids. CDR1 and CDR2 (germline): SGHTA, FQGNSA. Trimming removed 0 bases from V and 2 bases from J; junction bases left unmatched: 6. The CDR3 DNA follows: TGTGCCAGCAGCTTAGCAAGGGACAGTTTTCAAGAGACCCAGTACTTC. The encoded protein is CASSLARDSFQETQYF.

This clonotype has more than one count but fewer than ten. The chain links TRBV20-1 to TRBJ1-5; D gene uncertain. CDR1 and CDR2 (germline): DFQATT, SNEGSKA (reference sequence). With 5 bases removed from V and 1 base from J, the gap between germline ends came to 9 bases. The CDR3 loop spans 13 amino acids. The CDR3 bases are TGCAGTGCTGGGGAAGACAGCAATCAGCCCCAGCATTTT. It is translated as CSAGEDSNQPQHF.

This clonotype has at least ten counts. The chain combines TRBV12-3 or TRBV12-4 with TRBJ2-5; 8 bases map to TRBD2. V dropped 6 bases and J dropped 5; count of bases not matched to a gene: 11. This CDR3 has 15 amino acids. CDR3 DNA: TGTGCCAGCAGGAGAACTGCGGGGGGCTTGGAGACCCAGTACTTC. It codes for CASRRTAGGLETQYF.

The V call is TRBV4-2, the J call TRBJ2-2, with D possibly matching TRBD1 (6 bases). This CDR3 contains 15 residues. Trimming took off 5 bases at V and 6 bases at J, with 16 bases between the two ends. Germline V gene lookup returns CDR1 LGHNA and CDR2 YNFKEQ. Written as DNA, the CDR3 is TGTGCCAGCAGCTACCGGGACACCCTCCCCGGGGAGCTGTTTTTT. Translating it yields CASSYRDTLPGELFF.

In this sample, this clonotype turned up a few times. The chain joins TRBV11-3 to TRBJ2-7, with D unresolved. The V and J ends lost 4 bases and 5 bases respectively, with 12 bases between them. This CDR3 spans 13 amino acids. Looked up from germline, CDR1 is SGHNT and CDR2 is YENEEA. This CDR3 reads CASSSYTDNEQYF. The CDR3, as DNA: TGTGCCAGCAGCTCTTACACAGACAACGAGCAGTACTTC. Full variable domain (rest looked up from reference TRBV11-3 and TRBJ2-7): EAGVVQSPRYKIIEKKQPVAFWCNPISGHNTLYWYLQNLGQGPELLIRYENEEAVDDSQLPKDRFSAERLKGVDSTLKIQPAELGDSAVYLCASSSYTDNEQYFGPGTRLTVT.

The genes are TRBV27 and TRBJ2-2, with D possibly matching TRBD2 (5 bases). Germline assignment: CDR1 MNHEY and CDR2 SMNVEV (reference sequence). Trimming took 8 bases from V and 4 from J, leaving 20 bases between them. The CDR3 spans 16 residues. CDR3 sequence (DNA): TGTGCCAGCTTCTTCTTGGGAGCCGCGGGCACCGGGGAGCTGTTTTTT. Translating it yields CASFFLGAAGTGELFF.

The gene calls are TRBV7-3 and TRBJ1-2; the D gene is possibly TRBD1 (5 bases). The length of the CDR3 is 15 residues. Trimming pared 5 bases from V and 5 bases from J, leaving 18 bases between. CDR1 is SGHTA and CDR2 is FQGTGA in the germline V gene. The CDR3 bases are TGTGCCAGCAGCCCGACAGCCGCTCCCACTTATGGCTACACCTTC. This codes for CASSPTAAPTYGYTF.

The chain employs TRBV3-1 and TRBJ2-3; D gene unclear. The CDR3 extends over 14 amino acids. Deletions cut 1 base from V and 4 bases from J, with 9 bases between. The germline V gene has CDR1 LGHDT and CDR2 YNNKEL (reference sequence). The CDR3 coding sequence is TGTGCCAGCAGCCAAGCAATTAGCTCAGATACGCAGTATTTT. Translating gives CASSQAISSDTQYF.

This clonotype appeared a few times. The V call is TRBV7-3, the J call TRBJ1-6, with a possible D match to TRBD1 (5 bases). V dropped 11 bases and J dropped 5 bases, with 7 bases sitting between them. From germline, CDR1 is SGHTA and CDR2 FQGTGA. The CDR3 spans 11 residues. The CDR3 region has the DNA TGTGCCGTAGGGGATAATTCACCCCTCCACTTT. Its translation: CAVGDNSPLHF.

This clonotype was picked up a small number of times. The DNA for the CDR3 is TGCAGCGTTGATGGAGAGGGGACCGCCACCTTC. Protein product: CSVDGEGTATF. This chain links TRBV29-1 with TRBJ1-2; possible D gene TRBD1, 5 bases. Trimming left V 3 bases short and J 13 bases short, with 15 bases between. CDR1 SQVTM and CDR2 ANQGSEA come from the germline V gene. CDR3 length: 11 amino acids.